The present T cell receptor (beta chain) was sequenced within a study of OX40 agonist ivuxolimab in advanced cancers. Study details: Ivuxolimab is a fully human IgG2 antibody that activates OX40 (CD134).

A remark on this clone: The antigen is undetermined.

TCRdb's table, derived via immunoSEQ multiplex PCR, lists solely in-frame clones and lacks some. The sample carries tens of thousands of clones, about 93% recorded once. Study-level findings and limits: On average, CD8+ T cells had more expanded clones than CD4+. Determination of antigen specificity was not performed for the expanded peripheral T cells.

The germline V gene has CDR1 SEHNR and CDR2 FQNEAQ (reference sequence). Trimming cost V 1 base and J 1 base; bases outside gene matches: 2. The CDR3 sequence is 16 residues long. Sequences were derived from CD4+ or CD8+ T cells sorted from blood, sampled in a trial of the OX40 agonist ivuxolimab. This TCR came from an adult with an advanced solid tumor such as melanoma, head and neck, liver or kidney cancer. The rearrangement joins TRBV7-9 to TRBJ2-2, with 8 bases fitting TRBD2. The CDR3, as DNA: TGTGCCAGCAGCTTAGTCGCGGGAGGGAACACCGGGGAGCTGTTTTTT. Its translation is CASSLVAGGNTGELFF.